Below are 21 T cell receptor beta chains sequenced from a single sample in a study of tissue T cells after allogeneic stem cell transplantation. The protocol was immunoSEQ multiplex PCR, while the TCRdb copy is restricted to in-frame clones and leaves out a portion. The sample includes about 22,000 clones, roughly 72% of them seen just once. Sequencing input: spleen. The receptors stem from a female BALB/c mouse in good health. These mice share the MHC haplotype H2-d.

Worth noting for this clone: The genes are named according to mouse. Here the CDR3 reads CTCSAGTANSDYTF. CDR3 DNA, as far as it was read: TGCACCTGCAGTGCAGGGACAGCAAACTCCGACTACACC. The V and J genes are TRBV1 and TRBJ1-2; TRBD1 might be the D (6 bases). The CDR3 end lies 1 residue beyond the end of the read and is filled in from the germline J gene. The germline V and J ends were trimmed by 1 base and 0 bases, with 6 bases remaining between them. The CDR3 has 14 residues. The germline CDR1 and CDR2 sequences are NSQYPW and LRSPGD (reference sequence).

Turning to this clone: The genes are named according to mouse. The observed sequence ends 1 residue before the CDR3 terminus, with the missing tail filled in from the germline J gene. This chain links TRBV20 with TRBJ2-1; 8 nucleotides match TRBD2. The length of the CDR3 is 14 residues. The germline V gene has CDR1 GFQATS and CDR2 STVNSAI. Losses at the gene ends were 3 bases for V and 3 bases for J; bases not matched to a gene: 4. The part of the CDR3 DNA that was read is TGTGGTGCTAGTAGGGGGGGGCGCTATGCTGAGCAGTTC. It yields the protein CGASRGGRYAEQF. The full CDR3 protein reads CGASRGGRYAEQFF.

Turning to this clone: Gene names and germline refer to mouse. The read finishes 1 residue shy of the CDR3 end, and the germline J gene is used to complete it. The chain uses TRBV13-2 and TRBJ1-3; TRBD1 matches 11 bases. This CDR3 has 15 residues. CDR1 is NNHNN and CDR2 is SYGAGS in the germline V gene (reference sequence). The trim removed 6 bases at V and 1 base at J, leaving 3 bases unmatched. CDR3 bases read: TGTGCCAGCGACGGGACAGGGGGGTCTGGAAATACGCTCTAT. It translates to CASDGTGGSGNTLY. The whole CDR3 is CASDGTGGSGNTLYF.

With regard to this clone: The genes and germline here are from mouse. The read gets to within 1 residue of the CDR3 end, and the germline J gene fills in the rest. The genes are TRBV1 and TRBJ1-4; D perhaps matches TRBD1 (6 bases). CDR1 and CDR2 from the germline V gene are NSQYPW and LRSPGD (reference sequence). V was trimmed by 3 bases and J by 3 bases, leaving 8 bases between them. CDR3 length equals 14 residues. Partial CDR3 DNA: TGCACCTGCAGTGCCAGGGGTCCCAACGAAAGATTATTT. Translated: CTCSARGPNERLF. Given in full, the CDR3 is CTCSARGPNERLFF.

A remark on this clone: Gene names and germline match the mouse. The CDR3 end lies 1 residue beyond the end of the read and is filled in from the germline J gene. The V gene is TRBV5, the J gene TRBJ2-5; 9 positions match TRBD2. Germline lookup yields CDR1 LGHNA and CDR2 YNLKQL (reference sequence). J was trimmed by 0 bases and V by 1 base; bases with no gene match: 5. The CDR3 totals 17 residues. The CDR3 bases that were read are TGTGCCAGCAGCCAAGTTACTGGGGGGTTTAACCAAGACACCCAGTAC. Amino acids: CASSQVTGGFNQDTQY. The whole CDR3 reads CASSQVTGGFNQDTQYF.

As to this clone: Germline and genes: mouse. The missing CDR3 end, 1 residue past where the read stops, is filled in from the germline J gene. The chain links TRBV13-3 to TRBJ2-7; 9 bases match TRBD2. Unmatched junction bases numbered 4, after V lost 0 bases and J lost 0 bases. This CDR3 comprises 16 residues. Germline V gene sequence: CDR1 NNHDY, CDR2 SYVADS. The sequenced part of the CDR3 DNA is TGTGCCAGCAGTGATGCAACTGGGGGGAGCTCCTATGAACAGTAC. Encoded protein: CASSDATGGSSYEQY. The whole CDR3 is CASSDATGGSSYEQYF.

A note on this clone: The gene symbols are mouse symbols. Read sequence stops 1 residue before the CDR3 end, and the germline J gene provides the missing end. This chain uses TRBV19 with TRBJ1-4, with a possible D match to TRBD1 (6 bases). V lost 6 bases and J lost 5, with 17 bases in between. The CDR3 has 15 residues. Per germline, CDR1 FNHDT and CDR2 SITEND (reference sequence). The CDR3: CASTPPGQINERLFF. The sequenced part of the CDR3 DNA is TGTGCCAGCACTCCCCCGGGACAAATTAACGAAAGATTATTT.

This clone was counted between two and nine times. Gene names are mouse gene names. The CDR3 bases that were read are TGTGCCAGCGGTGATGCAGATGAACAGTAC. Amino acids: CASGDADEQY. The complete CDR3 sequence is CASGDADEQYF. V and J are TRBV13-2 and TRBJ2-7; no clear D gene. The observed sequence ends 1 residue before the CDR3 terminus, with the missing tail filled in from the germline J gene. The CDR3 loop spans 11 amino acids. Germline V gene lookup returns CDR1 NNHNN and CDR2 SYGAGS (reference sequence). V was pared by 0 bases and J by 5 bases, with 3 bases between.

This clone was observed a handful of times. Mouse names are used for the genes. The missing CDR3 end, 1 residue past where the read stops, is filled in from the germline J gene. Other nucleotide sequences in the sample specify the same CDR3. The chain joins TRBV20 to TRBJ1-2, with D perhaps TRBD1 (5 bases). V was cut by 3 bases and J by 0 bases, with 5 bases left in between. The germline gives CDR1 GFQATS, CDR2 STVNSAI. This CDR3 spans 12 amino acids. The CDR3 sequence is CGARQANSDYTF. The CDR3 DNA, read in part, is TGTGGTGCTAGACAGGCAAACTCCGACTACACC.

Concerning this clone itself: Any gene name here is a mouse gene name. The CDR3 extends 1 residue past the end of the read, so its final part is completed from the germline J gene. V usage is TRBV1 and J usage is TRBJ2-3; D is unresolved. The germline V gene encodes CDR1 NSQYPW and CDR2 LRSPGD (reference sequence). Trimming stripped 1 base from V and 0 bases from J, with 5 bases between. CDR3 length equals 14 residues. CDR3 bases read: TGCACCTGCAGTGCAGTCAATAGTGCAGAAACGCTGTAT. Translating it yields CTCSAVNSAETLY. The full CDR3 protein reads CTCSAVNSAETLYF. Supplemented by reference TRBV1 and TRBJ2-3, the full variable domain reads VTLLEQNPRWRLVPRGQAVNLRCILKNSQYPWMSWYQQDLQKQLQWLFTLRSPGDKEVKSLPGADYLATRVTDTELRLQVANMSQGRTLYCTCSAVNSAETLYFGSGTRLTVL.

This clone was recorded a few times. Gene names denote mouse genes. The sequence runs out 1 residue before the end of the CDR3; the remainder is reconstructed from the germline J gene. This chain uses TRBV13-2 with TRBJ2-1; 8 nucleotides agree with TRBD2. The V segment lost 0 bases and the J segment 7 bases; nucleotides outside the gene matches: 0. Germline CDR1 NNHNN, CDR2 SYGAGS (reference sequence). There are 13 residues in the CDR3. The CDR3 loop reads CASGDGLGAEQFF. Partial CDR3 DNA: TGTGCCAGCGGTGATGGACTGGGGGCTGAGCAGTTC.

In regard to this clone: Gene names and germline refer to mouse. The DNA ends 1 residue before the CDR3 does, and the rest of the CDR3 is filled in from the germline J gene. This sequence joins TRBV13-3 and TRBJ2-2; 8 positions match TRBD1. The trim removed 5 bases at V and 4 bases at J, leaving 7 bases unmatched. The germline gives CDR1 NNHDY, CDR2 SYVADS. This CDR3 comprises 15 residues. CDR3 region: CASSPDRGGTGQLYF. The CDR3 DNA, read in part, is TGTGCCAGCAGCCCCGACAGGGGTGGCACCGGGCAGCTCTAC. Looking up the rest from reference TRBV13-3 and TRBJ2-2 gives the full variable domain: EAAVTQSPRSKVAVTGGKVTLSCHQTNNHDYMYWYRQDTGHGLRLIHYSYVADSTEKGDIPDGYKASRPSQENFSLILELASLSQTAVYFCASSPDRGGTGQLYFGEGSKLTVL.

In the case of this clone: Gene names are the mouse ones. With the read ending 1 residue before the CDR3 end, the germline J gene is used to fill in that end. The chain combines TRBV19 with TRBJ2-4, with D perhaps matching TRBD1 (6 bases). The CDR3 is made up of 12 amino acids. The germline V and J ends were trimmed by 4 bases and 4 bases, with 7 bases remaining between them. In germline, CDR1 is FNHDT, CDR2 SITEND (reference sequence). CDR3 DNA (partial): TGTGCCAGCAGTCGACAGGAAAACACCTTGTAC. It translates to CASSRQENTLY. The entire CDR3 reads CASSRQENTLYF.

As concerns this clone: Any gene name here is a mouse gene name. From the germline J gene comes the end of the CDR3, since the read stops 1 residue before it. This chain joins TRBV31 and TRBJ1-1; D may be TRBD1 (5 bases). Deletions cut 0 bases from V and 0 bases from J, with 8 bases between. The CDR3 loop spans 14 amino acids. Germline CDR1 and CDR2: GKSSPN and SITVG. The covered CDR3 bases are TGTGCCTGGAGTCTTCGCAGGGCAAACACAGAAGTCTTC. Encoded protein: CAWSLRRANTEVF. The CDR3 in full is CAWSLRRANTEVFF.

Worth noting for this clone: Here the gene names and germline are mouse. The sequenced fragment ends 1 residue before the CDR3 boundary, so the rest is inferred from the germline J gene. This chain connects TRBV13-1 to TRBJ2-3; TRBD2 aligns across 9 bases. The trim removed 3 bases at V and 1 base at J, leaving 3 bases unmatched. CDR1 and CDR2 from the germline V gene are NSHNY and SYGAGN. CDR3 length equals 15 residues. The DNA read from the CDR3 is TGTGCCAGCAGTGCCATGGGGGGGCGTGCAGAAACGCTGTAT. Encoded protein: CASSAMGGRAETLY. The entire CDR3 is CASSAMGGRAETLYF.

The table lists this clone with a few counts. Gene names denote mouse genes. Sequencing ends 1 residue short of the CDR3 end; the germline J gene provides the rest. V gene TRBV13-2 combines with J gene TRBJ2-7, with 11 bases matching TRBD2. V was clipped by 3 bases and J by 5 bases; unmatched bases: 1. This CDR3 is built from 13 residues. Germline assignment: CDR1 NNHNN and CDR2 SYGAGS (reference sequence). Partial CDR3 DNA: TGTGCCAGCGGTGCGGACTGGGGGGATGAACAGTAC. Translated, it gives CASGADWGDEQY. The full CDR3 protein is CASGADWGDEQYF.

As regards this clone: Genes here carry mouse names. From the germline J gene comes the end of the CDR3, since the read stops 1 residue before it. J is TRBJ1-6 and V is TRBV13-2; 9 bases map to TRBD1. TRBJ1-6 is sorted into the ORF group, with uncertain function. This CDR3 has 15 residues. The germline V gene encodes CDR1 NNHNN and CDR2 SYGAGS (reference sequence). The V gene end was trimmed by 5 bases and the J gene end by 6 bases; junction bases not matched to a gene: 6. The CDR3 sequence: CASGTGTGINSPLYF. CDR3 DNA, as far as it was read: TGTGCCAGCGGCACCGGGACAGGGATTAATTCGCCCCTCTAC.

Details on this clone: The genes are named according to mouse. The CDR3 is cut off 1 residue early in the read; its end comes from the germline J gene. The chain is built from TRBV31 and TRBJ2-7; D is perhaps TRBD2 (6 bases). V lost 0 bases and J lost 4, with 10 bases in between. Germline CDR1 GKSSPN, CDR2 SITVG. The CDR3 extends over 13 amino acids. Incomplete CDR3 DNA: TGTGCCTGGAGTCTATTGGGGGTTTATGAACAGTAC. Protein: CAWSLLGVYEQY. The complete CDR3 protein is CAWSLLGVYEQYF.

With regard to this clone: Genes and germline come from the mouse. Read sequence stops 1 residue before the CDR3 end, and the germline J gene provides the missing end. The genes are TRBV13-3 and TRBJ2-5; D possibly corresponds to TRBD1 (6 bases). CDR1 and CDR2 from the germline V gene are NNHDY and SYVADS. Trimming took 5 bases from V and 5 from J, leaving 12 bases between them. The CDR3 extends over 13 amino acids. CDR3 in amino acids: CASRVQGLDTQYF. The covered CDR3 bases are TGTGCCAGCAGGGTACAGGGTTTAGACACCCAGTAC.

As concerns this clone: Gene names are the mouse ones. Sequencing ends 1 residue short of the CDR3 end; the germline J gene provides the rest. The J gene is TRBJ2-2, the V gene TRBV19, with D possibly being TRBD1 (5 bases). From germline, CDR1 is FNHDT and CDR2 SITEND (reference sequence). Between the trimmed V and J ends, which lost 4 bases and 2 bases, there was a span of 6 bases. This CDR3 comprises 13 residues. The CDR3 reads CASSSGNTGQLYF. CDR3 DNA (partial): TGTGCCAGCAGTTCAGGGAACACCGGGCAGCTCTAC.

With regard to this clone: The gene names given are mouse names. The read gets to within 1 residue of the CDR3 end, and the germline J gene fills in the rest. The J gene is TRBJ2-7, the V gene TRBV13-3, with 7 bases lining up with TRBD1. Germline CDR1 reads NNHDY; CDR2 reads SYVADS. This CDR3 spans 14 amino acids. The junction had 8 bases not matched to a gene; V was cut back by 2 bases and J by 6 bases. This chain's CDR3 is CASSEPQTGIEQYF. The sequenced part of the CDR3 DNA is TGTGCCAGCAGTGAGCCTCAGACAGGGATTGAACAGTAC.